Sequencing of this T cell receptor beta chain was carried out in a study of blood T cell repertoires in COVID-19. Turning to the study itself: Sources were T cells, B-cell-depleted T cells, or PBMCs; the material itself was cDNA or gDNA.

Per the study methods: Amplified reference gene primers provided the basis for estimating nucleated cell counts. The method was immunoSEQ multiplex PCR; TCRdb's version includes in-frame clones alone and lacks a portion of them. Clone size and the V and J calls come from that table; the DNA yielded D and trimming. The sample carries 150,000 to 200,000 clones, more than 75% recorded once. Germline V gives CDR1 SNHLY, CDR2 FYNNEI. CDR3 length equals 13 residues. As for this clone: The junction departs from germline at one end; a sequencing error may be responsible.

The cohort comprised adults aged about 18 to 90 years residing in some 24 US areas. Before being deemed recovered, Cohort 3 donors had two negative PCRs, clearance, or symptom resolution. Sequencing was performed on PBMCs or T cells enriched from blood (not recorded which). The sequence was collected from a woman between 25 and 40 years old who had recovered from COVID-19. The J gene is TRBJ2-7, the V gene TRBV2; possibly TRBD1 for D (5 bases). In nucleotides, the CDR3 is TGTGCCAGCAGGGAAGGGGCCCCCTACGAGCAGTACTTC. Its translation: CASREGAPYEQYF.